This TCR beta chain was documented in a study of cytomegalovirus exposure and HLA in healthy donors. Regarding the study as a whole: Clusters of TCRs from the first cohort tended to co-occur in the roughly 120 validation repertoires (as a later analysis found).

This table comes from immunoSEQ multiplex PCR, and its TCRdb copy is limited to in-frame clones, with some not included. The sample has 75,000 to 90,000 clones; 85% to 95% are singletons. This CDR3 comprises 15 residues. V lost 6 bases, J lost 6 bases, and 7 bases stayed unmatched. Germline values: CDR1 MDHEN, CDR2 SYDVKM. This clone was found once. Its antigen is currently unknown. Source material: PBMCs. The chain employs TRBV28 and TRBJ1-5; 11 bases are a match to TRBD1. The clonotype originates from a woman aged 18-30 years in good health and CMV-seronegative. CDR3 loop: CASREDRGLGQPQHF. For the CDR3, the DNA is TGTGCCAGCAGAGAGGACAGGGGGCTTGGTCAGCCCCAGCATTTT. Full variable domain (outside the CDR3, taken from reference TRBV28 and TRBJ1-5): DVKVTQSSRYLVKRTGEKVFLECVQDMDHENMFWYRQDPGLGLRLIYFSYDVKMKEKGDIPEGYSVSREKKERFSLILESASTNQTSMYLCASREDRGLGQPQHFGDGTRLSIL.